This TCR beta chain came from a study of regulatory T cells in long-lasting Graves disease. To make TCR beta libraries, researchers used iRepertoire HTBI primers and Arm-PCR of CDR3 regions. One entry per CDR3 protein results from TCRdb running MiXCR on the multiplex PCR reads. The top ten hold over 7% of the sample, which has more than 450,000 distinct CDR3 sequences, more than 10% seen once. Documented time point: newly diagnosed GD, antithyroid drugs for less than 3 months. PBMCs were the source of the RNA used for TCR sequencing. Germline V gene sequence: CDR1 MGHDK, CDR2 SYGVNS. The CDR3 runs 15 residues. V lost 4 bases to trimming and J lost 0 bases, with 12 bases between them. This clonotype was found many times. These data also formed part of another study, on T cells in Graves' hyperthyroidism and ophthalmopathy. As that report states: In patients aged 18 to 65, hyperthyroidism was newly diagnosed, with duration under 2 months.

The chain carries TRBV25-1 and TRBJ1-2; maybe TRBD1 (6 bases). Here the sequenced sample was peripheral blood mononuclear cells (PBMCs), taken at new diagnosis, from a patient treated with antithyroid drugs. The clonotype originates from a woman younger than 45 with Graves disease. CDR3 region: CASSGSGTTNYGYTF. The CDR3 bases are TGTGCCAGCAGTGGCTCCGGGACAACTAACTATGGCTACACCTTC.